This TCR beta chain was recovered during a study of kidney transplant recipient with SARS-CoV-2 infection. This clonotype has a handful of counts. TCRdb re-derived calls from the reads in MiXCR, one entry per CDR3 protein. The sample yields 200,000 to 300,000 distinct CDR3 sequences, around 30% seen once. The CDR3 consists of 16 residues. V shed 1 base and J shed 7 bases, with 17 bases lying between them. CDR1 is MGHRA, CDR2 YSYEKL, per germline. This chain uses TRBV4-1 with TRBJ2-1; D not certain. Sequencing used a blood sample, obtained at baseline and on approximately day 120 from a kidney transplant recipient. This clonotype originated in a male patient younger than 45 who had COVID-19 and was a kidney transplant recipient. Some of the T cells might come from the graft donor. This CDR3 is CASSQVGSTGWNEQFF. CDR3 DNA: TGCGCCAGCAGCCAAGTGGGGTCTACCGGGTGGAATGAGCAGTTCTTC.